The following is a T cell receptor beta chain sequence with its context. Its antigen is not known. The CDR3 end lies 3 residues beyond the end of the read and is filled in from the germline J gene. With V trimmed by 6 bases and J by 6 bases, 15 bases remained unmatched. Germline V gene sequence: CDR1 MDHEN, CDR2 SYDVKM. The CDR3 length is 16 residues. The data were taken from a study of T cells in women clearing cervical HPV infection. Turning to the study itself: Case blood was drawn when the lesion was first found; control blood after infection became undetectable.

Repertoires were generated with immunoSEQ multiplex PCR, while TCRdb's copy carries only in-frame clones and drops some. Its table records 30,000 or so clones. Overall study findings and caveats: Combining TCR richness with V gene abundances gave about 0.87 AUC.

The chain is built from TRBV28 and TRBJ1-2, with 8 bases aligning to TRBD1. The receptor comes from a woman aged 18 to 75 with a cervical HPV16 infection that either progressed to CIN3+ or cleared (not recorded which). The sequenced material came from blood buffy coat. CDR3 in amino acids: CASSDGQGLFSDGYTF. CDR3 bases read: TGTGCCAGCAGCGATGGACAGGGACTTTTCTCCGATGGC.